This entry lists 8 T cell receptor beta chains sequenced from one sample in a study of CD8 T cells in Susac syndrome. It was with random hexamers that about 0.45 to 1 ug RNA was reverse transcribed. MiXCR was run by TCRdb on the immunoSEQ multiplex PCR reads, yielding one entry per CDR3 protein. The data hold about 290,000 distinct CDR3 sequences, with 65% to 90% observed a single time. The sample consisted of CD8+ T cells from PBMCs. The receptors come from a human donor with multiple sclerosis.

This chain links TRBV7-7 with TRBJ2-3; D is unresolved. This CDR3 region has 14 residues. Per the germline V gene, CDR1 is SSHAT and CDR2 is FNYEAQ (reference sequence). V lost 8 bases to trimming and J lost 4 bases, with 16 bases between them. CDR3 region: CASSSSEIPDTQYF. The CDR3, as DNA: TGTGCCAGCTCCTCAAGCGAGATACCAGATACGCAGTATTTT.

This clonotype was seen only once. V gene TRBV12-3 or TRBV12-4 combines with J gene TRBJ2-7; TRBD2 matches 14 bases. The J segment lost 0 bases and the V segment lost 5 bases, leaving 9 bases of the junction unmatched. This CDR3 contains 18 residues. The CDR3 region has the DNA TGTGCCAGCAGTCCCGGGACTAGCGGGAGAGGGATCTCCTACGAGCAGTACTTC. Protein product: CASSPGTSGRGISYEQYF.

The chain couples TRBV20-1 to TRBJ2-3, with 15 bases fitting TRBD2. The V and J ends lost 0 bases and 5 bases, in that order; junction bases with no gene match: 15. The germline gives CDR1 DFQATT, CDR2 SNEGSKA (reference sequence). The CDR3 sequence is 20 residues long. The CDR3 loop is CSARESPRTSGRASGDTQYF. Written as DNA, the CDR3 is TGCAGTGCTAGAGAGAGCCCCCGGACTAGCGGGAGGGCCAGTGGAGATACGCAGTATTTT.

This clonotype appeared once. The chain has TRBV20-1 and TRBJ2-1; 9 bases match TRBD2. CDR3 length equals 12 residues. With 7 bases clipped from V and 9 bases from J, the junction kept 7 bases outside the gene matches. Germline V gene lookup returns CDR1 DFQATT and CDR2 SNEGSKA (reference sequence). CDR3 loop: CSVIAGVGEQFF. The CDR3 DNA follows: TGCAGTGTGATAGCGGGAGTAGGTGAGCAGTTCTTC.

The V call is TRBV30, the J call TRBJ1-1; tentative D call: TRBD1 (5 bases). The germline V gene has CDR1 GTSNPN and CDR2 SVGIG (reference sequence). The CDR3 loop spans 13 amino acids. Trimming shortened V by 5 bases and J by 1 base, and 11 bases separated the two germline ends. Here the CDR3 reads CAWGDSSNTEAFF. The CDR3, as DNA: TGTGCCTGGGGCGACAGTTCGAACACTGAAGCTTTCTTT. The full variable domain, rest sourced from reference TRBV30 and TRBJ1-1, is SQTIHQWPATLVQPVGSPLSLECTVEGTSNPNLYWYRQAAGRGLQLLFYSVGIGQISSEVPQNLSASRPQDRQFILSSKKLLLSDSGFYLCAWGDSSNTEAFFGQGTRLTVV.

A single count supports this clonotype. The chain couples TRBV6-2 or TRBV6-3 to TRBJ2-3; maybe TRBD2 (6 bases). Germline CDR1 reads MNHEY; CDR2 reads SVGEGT. Deletions cut 4 bases from V and 0 bases from J, with 20 bases between. The CDR3 consists of 18 residues. The CDR3 loop reads CASSSEWVLASSTDTQYF. Written as DNA, the CDR3 is TGTGCCAGCAGTTCCGAATGGGTACTAGCCTCTAGCACAGATACGCAGTATTTT.

This rearrangement joins TRBV7-9 to TRBJ2-7; weak D call: TRBD2 (5 bases). This CDR3 spans 15 amino acids. CDR1 is SEHNR and CDR2 is FQNEAQ in the germline V gene (reference sequence). Trimming cost V 7 bases and J 0 bases, with 16 bases left between them. The CDR3 DNA is TGTGCCAGCACCCCCAGGTCGGGGTCCTCCTACGAGCAGTACTTC. Protein sequence: CASTPRSGSSYEQYF.

The chain is built from TRBV27 and TRBJ2-7; D not certain. Trimming took 5 bases from V and 4 from J, leaving 12 bases between them. This CDR3 has 13 amino acids. Germline V gene sequence: CDR1 MNHEY, CDR2 SMNVEV (reference sequence). The CDR3 protein is CASSPARLYEQYF. DNA of the CDR3: TGTGCCAGCAGTCCAGCCAGGTTGTACGAGCAGTACTTC.